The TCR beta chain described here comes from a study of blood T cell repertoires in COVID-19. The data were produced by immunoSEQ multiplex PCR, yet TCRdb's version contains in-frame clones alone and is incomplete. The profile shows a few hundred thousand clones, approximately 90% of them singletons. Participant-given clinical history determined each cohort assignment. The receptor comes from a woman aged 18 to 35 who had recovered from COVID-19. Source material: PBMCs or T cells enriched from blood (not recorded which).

The CDR3 region has the DNA TGTGCCAGCAACCGAGGGGGGGCCTCCTACGAGCAGTACTTC. This gives the protein CASNRGGASYEQYF. The rearrangement links TRBV27 to TRBJ2-7, with a possible D match to TRBD2 (7 bases). V lost 7 bases to trimming and J lost 0 bases, with 13 bases between them. The CDR3 is 14 amino acids. The germline CDR1 and CDR2 sequences are MNHEY and SMNVEV (reference sequence).